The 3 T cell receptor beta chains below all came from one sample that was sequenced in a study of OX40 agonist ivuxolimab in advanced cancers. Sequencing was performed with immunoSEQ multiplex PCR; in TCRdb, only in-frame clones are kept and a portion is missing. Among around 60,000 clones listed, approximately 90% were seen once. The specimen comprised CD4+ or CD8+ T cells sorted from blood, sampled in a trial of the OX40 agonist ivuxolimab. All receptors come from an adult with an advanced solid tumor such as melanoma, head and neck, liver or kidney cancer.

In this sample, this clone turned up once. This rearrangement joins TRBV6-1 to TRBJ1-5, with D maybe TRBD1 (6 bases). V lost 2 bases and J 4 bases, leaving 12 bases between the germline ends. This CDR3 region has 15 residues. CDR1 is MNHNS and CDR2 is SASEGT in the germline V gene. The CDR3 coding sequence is TGTGCCAGCAGTGAACAGGGGCTCGGGAATCAGCCCCAGCATTTT. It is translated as CASSEQGLGNQPQHF.

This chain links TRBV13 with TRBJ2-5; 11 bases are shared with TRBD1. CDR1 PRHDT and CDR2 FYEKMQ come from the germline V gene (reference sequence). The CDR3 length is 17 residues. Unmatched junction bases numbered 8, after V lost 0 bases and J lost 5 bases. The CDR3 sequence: CASSLGLGQGAPETQYF. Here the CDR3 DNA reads TGTGCCAGCAGCTTAGGCCTAGGACAGGGGGCGCCCGAGACCCAGTACTTC.

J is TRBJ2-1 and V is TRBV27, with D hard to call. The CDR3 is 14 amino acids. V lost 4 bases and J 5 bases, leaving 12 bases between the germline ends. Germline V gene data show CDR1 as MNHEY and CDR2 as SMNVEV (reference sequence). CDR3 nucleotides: TGTGCCAGCAGTTCCCAGCCCGCCCACAATGAGCAGTTCTTC. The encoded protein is CASSSQPAHNEQFF.